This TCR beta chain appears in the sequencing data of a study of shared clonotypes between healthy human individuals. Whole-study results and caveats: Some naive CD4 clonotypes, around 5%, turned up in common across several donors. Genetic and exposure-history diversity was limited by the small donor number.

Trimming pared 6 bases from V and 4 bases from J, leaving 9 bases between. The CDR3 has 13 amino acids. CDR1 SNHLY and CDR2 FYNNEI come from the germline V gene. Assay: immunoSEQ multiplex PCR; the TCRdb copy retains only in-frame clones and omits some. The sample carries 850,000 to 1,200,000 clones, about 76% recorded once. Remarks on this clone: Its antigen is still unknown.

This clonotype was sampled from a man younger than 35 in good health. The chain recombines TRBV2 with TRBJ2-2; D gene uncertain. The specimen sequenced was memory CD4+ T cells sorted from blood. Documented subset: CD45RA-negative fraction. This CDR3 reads CASRDSSTGELFF. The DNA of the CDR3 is TGTGCCAGCAGGGATAGCAGCACCGGGGAGCTGTTTTTT.